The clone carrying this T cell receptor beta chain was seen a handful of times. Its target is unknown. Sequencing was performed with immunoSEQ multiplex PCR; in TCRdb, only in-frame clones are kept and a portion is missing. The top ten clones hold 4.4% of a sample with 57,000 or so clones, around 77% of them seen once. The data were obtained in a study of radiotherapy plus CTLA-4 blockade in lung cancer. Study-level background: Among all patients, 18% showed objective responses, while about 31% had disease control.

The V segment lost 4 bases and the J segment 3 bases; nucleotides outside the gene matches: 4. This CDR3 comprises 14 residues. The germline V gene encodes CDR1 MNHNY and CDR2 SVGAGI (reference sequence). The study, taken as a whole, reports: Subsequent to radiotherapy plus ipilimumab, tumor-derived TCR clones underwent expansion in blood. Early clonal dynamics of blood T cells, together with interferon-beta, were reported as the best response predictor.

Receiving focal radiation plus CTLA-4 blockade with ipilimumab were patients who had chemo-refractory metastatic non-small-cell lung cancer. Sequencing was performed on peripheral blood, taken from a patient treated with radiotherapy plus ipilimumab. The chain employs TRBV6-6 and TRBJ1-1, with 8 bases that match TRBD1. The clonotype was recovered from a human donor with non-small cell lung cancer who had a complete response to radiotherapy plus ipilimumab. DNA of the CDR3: TGTGCCAGCAGTTCTAGGACAGGGCACACTGAAGCTTTCTTT. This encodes CASSSRTGHTEAFF.